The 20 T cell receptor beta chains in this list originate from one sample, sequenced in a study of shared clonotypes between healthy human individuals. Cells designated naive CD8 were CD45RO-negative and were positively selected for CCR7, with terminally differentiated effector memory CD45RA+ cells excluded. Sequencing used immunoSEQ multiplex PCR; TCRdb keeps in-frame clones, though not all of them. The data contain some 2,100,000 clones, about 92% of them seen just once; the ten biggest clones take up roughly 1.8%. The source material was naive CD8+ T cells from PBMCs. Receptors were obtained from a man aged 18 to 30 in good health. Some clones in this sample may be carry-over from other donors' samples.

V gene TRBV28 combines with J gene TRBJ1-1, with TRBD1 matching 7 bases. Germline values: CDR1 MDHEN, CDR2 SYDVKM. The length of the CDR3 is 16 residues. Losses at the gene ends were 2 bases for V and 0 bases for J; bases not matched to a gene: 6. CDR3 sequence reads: CASSLTAGGLNTEAFF. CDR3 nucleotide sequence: TGTGCCAGCAGTTTAACGGCAGGGGGTTTGAACACTGAAGCTTTCTTT.

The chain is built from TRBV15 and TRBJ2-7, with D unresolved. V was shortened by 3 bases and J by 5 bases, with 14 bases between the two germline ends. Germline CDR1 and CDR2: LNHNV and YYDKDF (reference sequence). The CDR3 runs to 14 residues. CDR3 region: CATSSRPAAHEQYF. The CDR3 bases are TGTGCCACCAGCAGTAGACCCGCGGCCCACGAGCAGTACTTC.

This chain's CDR3 is CASSVSGLAGSGELFF. The CDR3 DNA sequence: TGTGCCAGCAGCGTATCGGGACTAGCGGGAAGTGGGGAGCTGTTTTTT. This chain links TRBV9 with TRBJ2-2; 13 bases map to TRBD2. The CDR3 spans 16 residues. Unmatched junction bases numbered 5, after V lost 1 base and J lost 8 bases. CDR1 is SGDLS, CDR2 YYNGEE, per germline.

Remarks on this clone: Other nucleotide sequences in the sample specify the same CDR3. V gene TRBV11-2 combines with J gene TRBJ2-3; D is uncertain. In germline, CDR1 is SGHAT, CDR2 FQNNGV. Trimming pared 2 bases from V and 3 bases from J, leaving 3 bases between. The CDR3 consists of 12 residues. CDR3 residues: CASSLRTDTQYF. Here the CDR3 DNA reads TGTGCCAGCAGCTTAAGGACAGATACGCAGTATTTT.

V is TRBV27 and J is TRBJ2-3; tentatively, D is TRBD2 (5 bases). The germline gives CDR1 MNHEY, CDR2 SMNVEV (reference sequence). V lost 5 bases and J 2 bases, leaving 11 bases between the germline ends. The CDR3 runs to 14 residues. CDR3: CASSRRTFTDTQYF. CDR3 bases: TGTGCCAGCAGTCGAAGGACTTTCACAGATACGCAGTATTTT.

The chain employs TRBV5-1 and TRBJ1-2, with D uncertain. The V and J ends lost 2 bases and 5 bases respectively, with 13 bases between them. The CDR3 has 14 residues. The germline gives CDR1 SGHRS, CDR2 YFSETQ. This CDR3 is CASSFGHGSYGYTF. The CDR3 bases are TGCGCCAGCAGCTTTGGCCACGGCTCTTATGGCTACACCTTC.

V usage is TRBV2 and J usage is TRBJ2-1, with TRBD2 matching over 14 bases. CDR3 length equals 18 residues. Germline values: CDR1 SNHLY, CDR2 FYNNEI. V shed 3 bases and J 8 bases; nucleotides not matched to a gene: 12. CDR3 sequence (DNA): TGTGCCAGCAGTGAGGGACTAGCGGGAGTCTCTCCTACACATGAGCAGTTCTTC. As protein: CASSEGLAGVSPTHEQFF.

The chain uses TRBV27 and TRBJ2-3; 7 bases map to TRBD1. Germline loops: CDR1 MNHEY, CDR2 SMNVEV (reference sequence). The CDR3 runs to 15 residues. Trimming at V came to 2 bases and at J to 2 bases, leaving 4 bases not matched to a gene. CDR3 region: CASSLKTGSTDTQYF. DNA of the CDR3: TGTGCCAGCAGTTTAAAGACAGGGTCCACAGATACGCAGTATTTT.

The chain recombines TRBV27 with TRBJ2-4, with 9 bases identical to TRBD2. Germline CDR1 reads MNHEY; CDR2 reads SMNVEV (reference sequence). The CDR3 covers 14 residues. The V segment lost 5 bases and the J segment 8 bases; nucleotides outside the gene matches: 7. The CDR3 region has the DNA TGTGCCAGCAGTGGGGCGGGGGGGGAGGACATTCAGTACTTC. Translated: CASSGAGGEDIQYF.

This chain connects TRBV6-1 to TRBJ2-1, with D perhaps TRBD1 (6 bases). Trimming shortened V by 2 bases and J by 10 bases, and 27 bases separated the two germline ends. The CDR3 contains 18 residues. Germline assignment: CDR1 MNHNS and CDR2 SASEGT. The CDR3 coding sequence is TGTGCCAGCAGTGAAAATTTATGGATCGGACAGCTGCCGGGCGAGCAGTTCTTC. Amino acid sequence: CASSENLWIGQLPGEQFF.

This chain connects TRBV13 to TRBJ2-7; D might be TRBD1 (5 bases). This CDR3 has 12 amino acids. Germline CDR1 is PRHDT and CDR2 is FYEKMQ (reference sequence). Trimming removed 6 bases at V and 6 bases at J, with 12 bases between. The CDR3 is CASSRGGAEQYF. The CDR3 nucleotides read TGTGCCAGCAGTAGGGGTGGCGCCGAGCAGTACTTC.

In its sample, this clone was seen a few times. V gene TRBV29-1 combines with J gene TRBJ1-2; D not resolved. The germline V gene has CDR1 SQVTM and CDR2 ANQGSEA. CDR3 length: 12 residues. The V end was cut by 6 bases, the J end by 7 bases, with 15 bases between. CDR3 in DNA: TGCAGCGTCTGGGTCGTCGGTCCTGGCTACACCTTC. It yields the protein CSVWVVGPGYTF.

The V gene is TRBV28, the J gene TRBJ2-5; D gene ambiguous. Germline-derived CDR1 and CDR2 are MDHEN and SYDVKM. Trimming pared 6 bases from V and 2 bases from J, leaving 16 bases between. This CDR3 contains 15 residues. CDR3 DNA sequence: TGTGCCAGCAGCTCTGGGCTGGCGGTTCAAGAGACCCAGTACTTC. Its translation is CASSSGLAVQETQYF.

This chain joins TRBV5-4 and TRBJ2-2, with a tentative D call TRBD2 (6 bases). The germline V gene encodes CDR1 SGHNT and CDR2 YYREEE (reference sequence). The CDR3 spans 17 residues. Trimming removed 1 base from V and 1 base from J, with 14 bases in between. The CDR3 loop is CASSLRGYVENTGELFF. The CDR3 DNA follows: TGTGCCAGCAGCTTGCGGGGGTACGTTGAGAACACCGGGGAGCTGTTTTTT.

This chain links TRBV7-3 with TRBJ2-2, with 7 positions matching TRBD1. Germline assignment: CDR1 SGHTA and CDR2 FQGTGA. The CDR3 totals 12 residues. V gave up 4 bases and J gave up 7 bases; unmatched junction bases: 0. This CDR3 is CASSYRGGELFF. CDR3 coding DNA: TGTGCCAGCAGCTACAGGGGCGGGGAGCTGTTTTTT.

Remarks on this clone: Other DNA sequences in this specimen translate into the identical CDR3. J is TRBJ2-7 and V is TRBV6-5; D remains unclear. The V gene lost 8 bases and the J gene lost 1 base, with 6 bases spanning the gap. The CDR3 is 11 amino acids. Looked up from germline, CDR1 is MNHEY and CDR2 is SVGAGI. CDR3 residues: CASGSSYEQYF. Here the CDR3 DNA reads TGTGCCAGCGGTTCTTCCTACGAGCAGTACTTC.

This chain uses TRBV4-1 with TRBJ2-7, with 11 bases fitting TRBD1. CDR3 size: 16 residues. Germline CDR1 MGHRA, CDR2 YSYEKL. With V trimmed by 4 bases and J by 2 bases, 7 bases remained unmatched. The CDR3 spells CASSLSGTGGPYEQYF. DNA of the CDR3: TGCGCCAGCAGCCTATCTGGGACAGGGGGGCCCTACGAGCAGTACTTC.

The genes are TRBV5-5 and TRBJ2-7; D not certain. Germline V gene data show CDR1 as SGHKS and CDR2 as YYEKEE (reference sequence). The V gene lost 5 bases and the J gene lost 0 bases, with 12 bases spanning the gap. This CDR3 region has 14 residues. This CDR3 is CASSRLTSSYEQYF. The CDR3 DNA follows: TGTGCCAGCAGTCGTCTCACAAGCTCCTACGAGCAGTACTTC.

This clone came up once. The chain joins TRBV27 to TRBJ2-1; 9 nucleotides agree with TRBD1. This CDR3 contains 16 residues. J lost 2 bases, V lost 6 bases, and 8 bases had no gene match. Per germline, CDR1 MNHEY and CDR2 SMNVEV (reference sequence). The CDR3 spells CASSNRQGGPYNEQFF. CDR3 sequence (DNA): TGTGCCAGCAGCAACAGACAGGGGGGCCCCTACAATGAGCAGTTCTTC.

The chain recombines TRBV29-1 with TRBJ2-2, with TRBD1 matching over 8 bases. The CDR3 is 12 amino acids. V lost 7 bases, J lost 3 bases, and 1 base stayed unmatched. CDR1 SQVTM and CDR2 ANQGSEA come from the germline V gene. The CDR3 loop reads CSADRDTGELFF. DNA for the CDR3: TGCAGCGCGGACAGGGACACCGGGGAGCTGTTTTTT.